The 3 T cell receptor beta chains below were found in one sample sequenced in a study of T cells in Graves' hyperthyroidism and ophthalmopathy. RNA transcripts gave rise to amplified TCR beta CDR3 regions. Primed by the HTBI set, a first-round RT-PCR was run on the TCR CDR3. From the multiplex PCR reads, TCRdb called clonotypes with MiXCR, one entry per CDR3 protein. Here the sample spans 240,000 or so distinct CDR3 sequences, over 15% being singletons. The specimen sequenced was blood. Receptor source: a woman in her late teens or twenties with Graves' ophthalmopathy.

The J gene is TRBJ1-5, the V gene TRBV19, with 9 bases fitting TRBD1. Germline trimming cut 1 base from V and 0 bases from J; bases unmatched to any gene: 4. The CDR3 has 17 residues. Germline CDR1 and CDR2: LNHDA and SQIVND (reference sequence). CDR3: CASSIGYRGRSNQPQHF. CDR3 DNA sequence: TGTGCCAGTAGTATAGGGTACAGGGGGCGTAGCAATCAGCCCCAGCATTTT.

This clonotype was picked up many times. The rearrangement joins TRBV28 to TRBJ2-2, with a tentative D call TRBD2 (5 bases). The CDR3 sequence is 18 residues long. The V gene lost 0 bases and the J gene lost 5 bases, with 19 bases spanning the gap. Germline CDR1 is MDHEN and CDR2 is SYDVKM. The chain's CDR3 is CASSLWLRTTPGTGELFF. The DNA of the CDR3 is TGTGCCAGCAGTTTATGGTTGCGTACTACCCCGGGGACCGGGGAGCTGTTTTTT. Full variable domain (rest looked up from reference TRBV28 and TRBJ2-2): DVKVTQSSRYLVKRTGEKVFLECVQDMDHENMFWYRQDPGLGLRLIYFSYDVKMKEKGDIPEGYSVSREKKERFSLILESASTNQTSMYLCASSLWLRTTPGTGELFFGEGSRLTVL.

This clonotype was seen ten or more times. The chain has TRBV5-1 and TRBJ1-1; 8 positions match TRBD1. Per germline, CDR1 SGHRS and CDR2 YFSETQ. After removal of 3 bases from V and 7 bases from J, the junction contained 2 bases not matched to a gene. This CDR3 is 12 amino acids long. As DNA, the CDR3 is TGCGCCAGCAGCTGGACAGGGATTGAAGCTTTCTTT. Protein product: CASSWTGIEAFF. The full variable domain, in which reference TRBV5-1 and TRBJ1-1 provide the parts outside the CDR3, is KAGVTQTPRYLIKTRGQQVTLSCSPISGHRSVSWYQQTPGQGLQFLFEYFSETQRNKGNFPGRFSGRQFSNSRSEMNVSTLELGDSALYLCASSWTGIEAFFGQGTRLTVV.